This T cell receptor beta chain comes out of a study of T cell changes during pregnancy in multiple sclerosis. The V gene's germline CDR1 is SGHNT and CDR2 YENEEA. V was shortened by 5 bases and J by 5 bases, with 18 bases between the two germline ends. This CDR3 is 15 amino acids long. This clone turned up a few times. Libraries were prepared by immunoSEQ multiplex PCR; TCRdb keeps only in-frame clonotypes and omits some of them. Of approximately 85,000 clones listed, 80% to 95% were seen once; the top ten hold roughly 2.5%. The origin of this receptor is a female donor with multiple sclerosis, enrolled in a pregnancy study. This chain joins TRBV11-3 and TRBJ2-5; tentative D call: TRBD2 (5 bases). Sequenced material: peripheral blood, taken in the first trimester of pregnancy. For the CDR3, the DNA is TGTGCCAGCAGCACCCGGCCTAGCCGCCGGGAGACCCAGTACTTC. Protein product: CASSTRPSRRETQYF.